The clone carrying this TCR beta chain was observed a few times. Trimming stripped 0 bases from V and 1 base from J, with 9 bases between. The germline CDR1 and CDR2 sequences are SGHRS and YFSETQ. This CDR3 region has 15 residues. The sample is drawn from a study of technical replicates of blood from several donors. Measured with immunoSEQ multiplex PCR; TCRdb has only the in-frame clones, and not every one. The sample has 55,000 to 65,000 clones; more than 95% are singletons. The chain combines TRBV5-1 with TRBJ2-3; tentatively, D is TRBD2 (6 bases). The receptor was isolated from a human donor in good health. Sequenced sample: T cells isolated from PBMCs. CDR3: CASSLGGGGTDTQYF. In nucleotides, the CDR3 is TGCGCCAGCAGCTTGGGGGGCGGGGGCACAGATACGCAGTATTTT.